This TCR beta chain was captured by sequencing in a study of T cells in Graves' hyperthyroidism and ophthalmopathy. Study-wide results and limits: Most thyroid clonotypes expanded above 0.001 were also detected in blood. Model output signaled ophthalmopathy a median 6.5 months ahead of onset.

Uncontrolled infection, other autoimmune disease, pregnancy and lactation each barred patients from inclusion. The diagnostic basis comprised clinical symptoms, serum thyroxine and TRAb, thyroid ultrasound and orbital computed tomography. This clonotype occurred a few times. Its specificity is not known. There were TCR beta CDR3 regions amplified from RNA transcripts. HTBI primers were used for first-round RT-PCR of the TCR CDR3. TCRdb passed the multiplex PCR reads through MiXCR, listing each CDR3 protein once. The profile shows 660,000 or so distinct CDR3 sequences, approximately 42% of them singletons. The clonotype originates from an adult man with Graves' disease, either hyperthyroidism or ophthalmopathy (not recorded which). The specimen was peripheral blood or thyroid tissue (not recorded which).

CDR3 protein: CASSLERLLSGNTIYF. Here the CDR3 DNA reads TGTGCCAGCAGCTTAGAAAGGCTGCTCTCTGGAAACACCATATATTTT. The chain couples TRBV7-8 to TRBJ1-3; D uncertain. The CDR3 is 16 amino acids. Germline-derived CDR1 and CDR2 are SGHVS and FQNEAQ. The V and J ends lost 1 base and 0 bases respectively, with 10 bases between them.